The table lists the clone carrying this TCR beta chain with a few counts. This specimen belongs to a study of blood T cell repertoires in COVID-19. Study overall: The United States, Italy and Spain provided the acute and convalescent COVID-19 samples. From T cells, B-cell-depleted T cells, or PBMCs came the material, which was cDNA or gDNA.

This CDR3 has 15 amino acids. V lost 5 bases, J lost 4 bases, and 9 bases stayed unmatched. CDR1 is SGHVS, CDR2 FNYEAQ, per germline. The authors' processing: Estimated nucleated cell counts came from reference gene primer amplification. Clones were read by immunoSEQ multiplex PCR, and TCRdb kept only the in-frame ones, dropping some. Clonal size and the V and J genes are those of that table, whereas D and trimming came from the DNA. The sample carries 150,000 to 200,000 clones, more than 70% recorded once. The source material was peripheral blood. This TCR was sampled from a human donor in a cohort sampled during active COVID-19. The chain uses TRBV7-6 and TRBJ1-2; TRBD1 agrees at 8 bases. Here the CDR3 reads CASSIGQGVGYGYTF. CDR3 DNA: TGTGCCAGCAGCATTGGACAGGGTGTGGGCTATGGCTACACCTTC.